These 9 T cell receptor beta chains came from one sample sequenced in a study of control samples from healthy donors and cancer patients. Measured with immunoSEQ multiplex PCR; TCRdb has only the in-frame clones, and not every one. The table shows 200,000 to 250,000 clones, with just under 95% occurring only once. Input material: blood. All receptors come from a man between 45 and 60 years old in good health.

The genes are TRBV7-6 and TRBJ2-2; the D is unclear. Germline V gene sequence: CDR1 SGHVS, CDR2 FNYEAQ. The CDR3 consists of 16 residues. V lost 4 bases and J 3 bases, leaving 15 bases between the germline ends. CDR3 loop: CASSSQINRDTGELFF. For the CDR3, the DNA is TGTGCCAGCAGCTCTCAGATTAATAGGGACACCGGGGAGCTGTTTTTT.

V usage is TRBV18 and J usage is TRBJ1-4, with D perhaps TRBD1 (6 bases). The CDR3 has 14 amino acids. Trimming took 3 bases from V and 7 from J, leaving 12 bases between them. Germline V CDR1 and CDR2: KGHSH, LQKENI. CDR3 coding DNA: TGTGCCAGCTCACCTACTACAGGGTTTGAAAAACTGTTTTTT. It codes for CASSPTTGFEKLFF.

This clone was recorded a few times. The CDR3 DNA follows: TGTGCCAGCAGCCAAGCTGCAGGACAGCCCCAGCATTTT. Amino acid sequence: CASSQAAGQPQHF. V gene TRBV3-1 (or the pseudogene TRBV3-2) combines with J gene TRBJ1-5; D call uncertain. This CDR3 comprises 13 residues. From germline, CDR1 is LGHDT and CDR2 YNNKEL (reference sequence). V lost 1 base to trimming and J lost 7 bases, with 8 bases between them.

The V and J genes are TRBV18 and TRBJ1-6; 10 bases match TRBD1. The CDR3 is made up of 14 amino acids. Germline trimming cut 5 bases from V and 8 bases from J; bases unmatched to any gene: 3. Germline assignment: CDR1 KGHSH and CDR2 LQKENI. CDR3 residues: CASSSGTGDSPLHF. CDR3 DNA sequence: TGTGCCAGCTCATCGGGGACAGGGGATTCACCCCTCCACTTT. Combining the CDR3 with reference TRBV18 and TRBJ1-6 gives the whole variable domain NAGVMQNPRHLVRRRGQEARLRCSPMKGHSHVYWYRQLPEEGLKFMVYLQKENIIDESGMPKERFSAEFPKEGPSILRIQQVVRGDSAAYFCASSSGTGDSPLHFGNGTRLTVT.

The chain couples TRBV5-4 to TRBJ1-4; weak D call: TRBD1 (5 bases). Trimming shortened V by 0 bases and J by 8 bases, and 14 bases separated the two germline ends. CDR1 and CDR2 from the germline V gene are SGHNT and YYREEE (reference sequence). This CDR3 comprises 15 residues. The CDR3 region is CASSLDRGLGEKLFF. For the CDR3, the DNA is TGTGCCAGCAGCTTGGATCGGGGCTTGGGAGAAAAACTGTTTTTT.

The chain joins TRBV29-1 to TRBJ1-2; TRBD1 might be the D (6 bases). V lost 4 bases, J lost 7 bases, and 16 bases lay in between. CDR1 is SQVTM, CDR2 ANQGSEA, per germline. This CDR3 is 13 amino acids long. DNA of the CDR3: TGCAGCGTTGCGATAGGACAGATCGGTGGCTACACCTTC. Translated: CSVAIGQIGGYTF. The whole variable domain, remainder taken from reference TRBV29-1 and TRBJ1-2, is SAVISQKPSRDICQRGTSLTIQCQVDSQVTMMFWYRQQPGQSLTLIATANQGSEATYESGFVIDKFPISRPNLTFSTLTVSNMSPEDSSIYLCSVAIGQIGGYTFGSGTRLTVV.

This sequence joins TRBV5-4 and TRBJ1-1; D gene uncertain. The CDR3 loop spans 14 amino acids. V was shortened by 0 bases and J by 4 bases, with 10 bases between the two germline ends. Germline CDR1 reads SGHNT; CDR2 reads YYREEE (reference sequence). The CDR3 region is CASSLGSHGTEAFF. DNA for the CDR3: TGTGCCAGCAGCTTGGGGTCCCACGGCACTGAAGCTTTCTTT.

The chain carries TRBV24-1 and TRBJ2-1; 7 bases map to TRBD2. CDR3 length equals 16 residues. CDR1 and CDR2 (germline): KGHDR, SFDVKD. V shed 3 bases, J shed 2 bases, and the junction held 6 bases outside the gene matches. The CDR3 DNA reads as TGTGCCACCAGTGATGTCGGTAGCGGGCCCTACAATGAGCAGTTCTTC. Its translation is CATSDVGSGPYNEQFF.

This clone has just one count. The genes are TRBV5-8 and TRBJ1-4; no firm D call. The CDR3 is 13 residues long. CDR1 SGHTS and CDR2 YDEGEE come from the germline V gene. Trimming removed 3 bases at V and 8 bases at J, with 11 bases between. CDR3 bases: TGTGCCAGCAGCTCGCGGGCTTCAGAAAAACTGTTTTTT. Translation: CASSSRASEKLFF.